This passage covers 10 T cell receptor beta chains from one sample sequenced in a study of blood T cell repertoires in COVID-19. Libraries were prepared by immunoSEQ multiplex PCR; TCRdb keeps only in-frame clonotypes and omits some of them. The table records hundreds of thousands of clones, approximately 86% of them present only once. The sample consisted of peripheral blood. The receptor source for this set is a woman aged 60 to 75 with COVID-19, enrolled during active disease.

This CDR3 reads CASSLDRRGVDTEAFF. CDR3 coding DNA: TGTGCCAGCAGCTTAGATCGGAGGGGTGTGGACACTGAAGCTTTCTTT. The V call is TRBV11-3, the J call TRBJ1-1, with D perhaps matching TRBD1 (5 bases). This CDR3 comprises 16 residues. Germline V gene lookup returns CDR1 SGHNT and CDR2 YENEEA. V lost 0 bases and J 3 bases, leaving 14 bases between the germline ends.

The genes are TRBV5-6 and TRBJ1-2; tentative D call: TRBD1 (6 bases). The CDR3 spans 17 residues. Germline CDR1 SGHDT, CDR2 YYEEEE. Trimming stripped 3 bases from V and 5 bases from J, with 23 bases between. The CDR3 protein is CASSYPTADSVGYGYTF. Here the CDR3 DNA reads TGTGCCAGCAGCTACCCAACTGCGGACAGCGTAGGGTATGGCTACACCTTC.

This rearrangement joins TRBV5-1 to TRBJ1-2, with 7 bases aligning to TRBD1. Germline CDR1 reads SGHRS; CDR2 reads YFSETQ. CDR3 length: 12 amino acids. The ends lost 4 bases at V and 7 bases at J; junction bases unmatched: 4. The CDR3 here is CASSPRDSGYTF. The CDR3 nucleotides read TGCGCCAGCAGCCCCCGGGACAGTGGCTACACCTTC.

V gene TRBV2 combines with J gene TRBJ2-5, with 8 nucleotides matching TRBD2. V trimming: 8 bases; J trimming: 5 bases; junction bases outside the gene matches: 7. CDR1 is SNHLY and CDR2 is FYNNEI in the germline V gene. This CDR3 is 13 amino acids long. The CDR3 loop reads CASAGRGRETQYF. CDR3 coding DNA: TGTGCCAGCGCCGGGAGGGGGAGGGAGACCCAGTACTTC. The full variable domain, in which reference TRBV2 and TRBJ2-5 provide the parts outside the CDR3, is EPEVTQTPSHQVTQMGQEVILRCVPISNHLYFYWYRQILGQKVEFLVSFYNNEISEKSEIFDDQFSVERPDGSNFTLKIRSTKLEDSAMYFCASAGRGRETQYFGPGTRLLVL.

The chain is built from TRBV30 and TRBJ1-5, with D maybe TRBD1 (5 bases). Germline V gives CDR1 GTSNPN, CDR2 SVGIG (reference sequence). The CDR3 covers 13 residues. V was clipped by 5 bases and J by 6 bases, with 14 bases between them. CDR3 bases: TGTGCCTGGTCTGGAGGGGAGAGTCAGCCCCAGCATTTT. Its translation is CAWSGGESQPQHF.

Concerning this clone itself: The sample contains more than one DNA sequence encoding this CDR3. This chain links TRBV7-3 with TRBJ1-1; possible D gene TRBD1, 5 bases. V lost 5 bases to trimming and J lost 1 base, with 8 bases between them. This CDR3 contains 13 residues. Germline V gene sequence: CDR1 SGHTA, CDR2 FQGTGA. CDR3 amino acids: CASSPTGNTEAFF. In DNA, the CDR3 is TGTGCCAGCAGCCCCACAGGGAACACTGAAGCTTTCTTT.

V gene TRBV14 combines with J gene TRBJ2-5; no clear D. Trimming removed 1 base from V and 7 bases from J, with 16 bases in between. CDR1 SGHDN and CDR2 FVKESK come from the germline V gene. The CDR3 is 15 residues long. The CDR3, as DNA: TGTGCCAGCAGCCAAGGAACCCCGATGCGTGGGACCCAGTACTTC. Residues: CASSQGTPMRGTQYF. Full variable domain (missing parts from reference TRBV14 and TRBJ2-5): EAGVTQFPSHSVIEKGQTVTLRCDPISGHDNLYWYRRVMGKEIKFLLHFVKESKQDESGMPNNRFLAERTGGTYSTLKVQPAELEDSGVYFCASSQGTPMRGTQYFGPGTRLLVL.

J is TRBJ1-4 and V is TRBV7-9; D is possibly TRBD1 (5 bases). The ends were cut back, 5 bases at V and 6 bases at J, with 22 bases in the middle. Germline CDR1 reads SEHNR; CDR2 reads FQNEAQ (reference sequence). This CDR3 spans 17 amino acids. In nucleotides, the CDR3 is TGTGCCAGCAGCCTGCTCAAACAGGCCGATGGGGATGAAAAACTGTTTTTT. It specifies CASSLLKQADGDEKLFF.

The genes are TRBV6-2 or TRBV6-3 and TRBJ1-1; 8 bases are a match to TRBD1. The CDR3 is 17 amino acids. Germline CDR1 is MNHEY and CDR2 is SVGEGT. V shed 0 bases and J 1 base; nucleotides not matched to a gene: 7. The CDR3 loop is CASSYSSQGAKNTEAFF. The CDR3 coding sequence is TGTGCCAGCAGTTACTCGAGTCAGGGGGCAAAGAACACTGAAGCTTTCTTT.

The chain employs TRBV19 and TRBJ1-4, with D perhaps matching TRBD1 (6 bases). Trimming took off 2 bases at V and 7 bases at J, with 11 bases between the two ends. The CDR3 has 14 amino acids. CDR1 is LNHDA, CDR2 SQIVND, per germline (reference sequence). As DNA, the CDR3 is TGTGCCAGTAGTATACAGGGGCCTGGTGAAAAACTGTTTTTT. Translating it yields CASSIQGPGEKLFF.